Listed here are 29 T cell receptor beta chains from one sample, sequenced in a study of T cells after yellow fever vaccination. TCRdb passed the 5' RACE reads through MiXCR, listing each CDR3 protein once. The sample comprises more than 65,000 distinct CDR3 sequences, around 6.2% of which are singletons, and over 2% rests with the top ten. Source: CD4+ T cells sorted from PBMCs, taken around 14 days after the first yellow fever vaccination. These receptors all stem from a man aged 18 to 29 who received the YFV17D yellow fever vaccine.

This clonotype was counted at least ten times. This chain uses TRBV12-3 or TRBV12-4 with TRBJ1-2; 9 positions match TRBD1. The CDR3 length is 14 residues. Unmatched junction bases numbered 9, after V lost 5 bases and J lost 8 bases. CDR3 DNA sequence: TGTGCCAGCAGTACCGACAGGGGGAAACGCGGCTACACCTTC. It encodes CASSTDRGKRGYTF.

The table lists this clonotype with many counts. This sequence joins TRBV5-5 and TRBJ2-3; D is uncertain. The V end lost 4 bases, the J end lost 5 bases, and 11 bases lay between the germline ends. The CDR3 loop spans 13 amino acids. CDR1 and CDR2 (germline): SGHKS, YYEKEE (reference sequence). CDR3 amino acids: CASSPLWVDTQYF. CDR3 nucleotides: TGTGCCAGCAGCCCTCTGTGGGTAGATACGCAGTATTTT.

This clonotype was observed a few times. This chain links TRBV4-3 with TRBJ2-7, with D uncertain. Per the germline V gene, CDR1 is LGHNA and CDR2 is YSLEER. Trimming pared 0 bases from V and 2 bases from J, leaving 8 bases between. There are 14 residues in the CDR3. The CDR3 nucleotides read TGCGCCAGCAGCCAAGATCCCGGGCCCTACGAGCAGTACTTC. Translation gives CASSQDPGPYEQYF.

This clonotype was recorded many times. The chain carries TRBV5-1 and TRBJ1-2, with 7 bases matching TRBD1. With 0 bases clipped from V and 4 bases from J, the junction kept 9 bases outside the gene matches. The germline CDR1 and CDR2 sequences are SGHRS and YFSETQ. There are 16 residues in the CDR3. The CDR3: CASSLEPRDSPYGYTF. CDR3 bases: TGCGCCAGCAGCTTGGAACCCCGGGACAGCCCCTATGGCTACACCTTC.

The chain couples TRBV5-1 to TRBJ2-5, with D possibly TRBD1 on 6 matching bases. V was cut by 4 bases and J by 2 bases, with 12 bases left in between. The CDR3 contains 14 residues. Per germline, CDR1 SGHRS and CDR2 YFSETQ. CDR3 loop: CASSDRDTQETQYF. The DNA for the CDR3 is TGCGCCAGCAGCGACCGGGACACGCAAGAGACCCAGTACTTC. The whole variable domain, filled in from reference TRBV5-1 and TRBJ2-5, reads KAGVTQTPRYLIKTRGQQVTLSCSPISGHRSVSWYQQTPGQGLQFLFEYFSETQRNKGNFPGRFSGRQFSNSRSEMNVSTLELGDSALYLCASSDRDTQETQYFGPGTRLLVL.

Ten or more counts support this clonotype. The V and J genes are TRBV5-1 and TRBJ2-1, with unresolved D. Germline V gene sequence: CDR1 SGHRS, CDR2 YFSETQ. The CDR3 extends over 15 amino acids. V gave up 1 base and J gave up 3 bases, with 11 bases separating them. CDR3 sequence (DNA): TGCGCCAGCAGCTTGCAAGACCCGCGCTACAATGAGCAGTTCTTC. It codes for CASSLQDPRYNEQFF.

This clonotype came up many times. CDR3 in DNA: TGTGCCAGCAGGGGTCGGGAATCACCCCTCCACTTT. Translating gives CASRGRESPLHF. V usage is TRBV6-5 and J usage is TRBJ1-6; no firm D call. The CDR3 totals 12 residues. CDR1 is MNHEY and CDR2 is SVGAGI in the germline V gene. Between the trimmed V and J ends, which lost 6 bases and 10 bases, there was a span of 10 bases.

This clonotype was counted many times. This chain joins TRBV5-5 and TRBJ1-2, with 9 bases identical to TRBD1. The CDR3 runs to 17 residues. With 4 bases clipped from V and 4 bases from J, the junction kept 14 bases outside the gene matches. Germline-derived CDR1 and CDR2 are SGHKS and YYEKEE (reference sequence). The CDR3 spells CASSAAQGASPFYGYTF. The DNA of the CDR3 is TGTGCCAGCAGCGCCGCACAGGGGGCCTCCCCCTTCTATGGCTACACCTTC.

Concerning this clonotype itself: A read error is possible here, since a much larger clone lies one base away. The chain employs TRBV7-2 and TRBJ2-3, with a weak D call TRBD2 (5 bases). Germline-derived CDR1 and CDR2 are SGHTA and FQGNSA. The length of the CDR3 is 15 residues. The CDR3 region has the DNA TGTGCCAGCAGCTTAGTAGTGGGGAGCACAGATGCGCAGTATTTT. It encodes CASSLVVGSTDAQYF.

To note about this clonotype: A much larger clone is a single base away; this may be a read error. For the CDR3, the DNA is TGTGCCAGCAGGAGACAGGGGCATAGCTACACCTTC. This translates into CASRRQGHSYTF. The V gene is TRBV7-9, the J gene TRBJ1-2; 8 nucleotides match TRBD1. V shed 6 bases, J shed 9 bases, and the junction held 6 bases outside the gene matches. CDR3 length: 12 amino acids. Germline CDR1 and CDR2: SEHNR and FQNEAQ (reference sequence).

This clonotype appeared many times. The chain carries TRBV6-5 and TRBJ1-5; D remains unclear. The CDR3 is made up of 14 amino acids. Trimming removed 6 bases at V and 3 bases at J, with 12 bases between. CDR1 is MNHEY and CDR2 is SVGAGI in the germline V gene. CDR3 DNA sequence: TGTGCCAGCAGGATCCGGGCCCTCAATCAGCCCCAGCATTTT. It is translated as CASRIRALNQPQHF.

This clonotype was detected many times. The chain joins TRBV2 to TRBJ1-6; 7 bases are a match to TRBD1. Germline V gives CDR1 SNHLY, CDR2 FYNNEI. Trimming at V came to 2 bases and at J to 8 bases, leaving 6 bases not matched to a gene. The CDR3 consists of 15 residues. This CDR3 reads CASSELGGRDSPLHF. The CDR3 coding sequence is TGTGCCAGCAGTGAATTAGGGGGCAGGGATTCACCCCTCCACTTT.

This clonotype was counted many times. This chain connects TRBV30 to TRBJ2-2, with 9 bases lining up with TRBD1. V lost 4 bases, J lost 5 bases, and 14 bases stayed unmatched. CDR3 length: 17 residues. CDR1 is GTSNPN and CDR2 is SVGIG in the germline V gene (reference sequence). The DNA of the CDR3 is TGTGCCTGGACGCCGGGACAGGGAGGTTTAGTGACCGGGGAGCTGTTTTTT. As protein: CAWTPGQGGLVTGELFF.

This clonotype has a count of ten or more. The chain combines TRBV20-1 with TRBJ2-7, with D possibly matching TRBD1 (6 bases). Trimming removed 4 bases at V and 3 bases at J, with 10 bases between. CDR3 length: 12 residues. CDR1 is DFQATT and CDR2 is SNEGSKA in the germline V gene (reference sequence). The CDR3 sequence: CSANIQGYEQYF. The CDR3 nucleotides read TGCAGTGCTAACATACAGGGCTACGAGCAGTACTTC.

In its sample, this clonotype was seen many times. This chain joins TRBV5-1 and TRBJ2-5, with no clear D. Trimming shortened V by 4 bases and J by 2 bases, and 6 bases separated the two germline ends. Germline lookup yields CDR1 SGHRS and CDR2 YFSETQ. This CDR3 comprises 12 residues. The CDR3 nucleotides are TGCGCCAGCAGCGAAGAACAAGAGACCCAGTACTTC. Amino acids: CASSEEQETQYF.

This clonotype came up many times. The CDR3 DNA is TGTGCCTCCAGCGCTTACAATGAGCAGTTCTTC. Its translation is CASSAYNEQFF. The chain has TRBV7-2 and TRBJ2-1; the D is unclear. Trimming shortened V by 11 bases and J by 4 bases, and 9 bases separated the two germline ends. Germline values: CDR1 SGHTA, CDR2 FQGNSA. The CDR3 covers 11 residues. The full variable domain, its missing parts supplied by reference TRBV7-2 and TRBJ2-1, is GAGVSQSPSNKVTEKGKDVELRCDPISGHTALYWYRQSLGQGLEFLIYFQGNSAPDKSGLPSDRFSAERTGGSVSTLTIQRTQQEDSAVYLCASSAYNEQFFGPGTRLTVL.

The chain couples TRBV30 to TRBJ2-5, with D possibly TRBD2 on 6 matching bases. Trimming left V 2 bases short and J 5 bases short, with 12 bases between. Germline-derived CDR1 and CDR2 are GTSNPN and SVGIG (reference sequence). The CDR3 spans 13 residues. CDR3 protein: CAWSRLVLETQYF. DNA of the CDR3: TGTGCCTGGAGTAGACTAGTCTTGGAGACCCAGTACTTC. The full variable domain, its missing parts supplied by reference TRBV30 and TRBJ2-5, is SQTIHQWPATLVQPVGSPLSLECTVEGTSNPNLYWYRQAAGRGLQLLFYSVGIGQISSEVPQNLSASRPQDRQFILSSKKLLLSDSGFYLCAWSRLVLETQYFGPGTRLLVL.

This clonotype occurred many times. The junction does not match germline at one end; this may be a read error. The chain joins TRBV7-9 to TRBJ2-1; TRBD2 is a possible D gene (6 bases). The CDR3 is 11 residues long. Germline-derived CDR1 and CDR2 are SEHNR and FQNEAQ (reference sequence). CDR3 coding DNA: TGTGCCAGCAGTTTAGCGGTCGAGCAGTTCTTC. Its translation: CASSLAVEQFF.

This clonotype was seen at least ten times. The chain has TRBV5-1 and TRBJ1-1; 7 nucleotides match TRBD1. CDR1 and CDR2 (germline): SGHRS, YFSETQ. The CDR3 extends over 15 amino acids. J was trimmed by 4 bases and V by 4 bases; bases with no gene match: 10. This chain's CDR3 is CASSKQTGRSTEAFF. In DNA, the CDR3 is TGCGCCAGCAGCAAACAGACAGGGCGATCCACTGAAGCTTTCTTT.

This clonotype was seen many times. In DNA, the CDR3 is TGCAGCGTCCGATCCGGGTTCACAGATACGCAGTATTTT. It yields the protein CSVRSGFTDTQYF. The gene calls are TRBV29-1 and TRBJ2-3, with D hard to call. V lost 6 bases to trimming and J lost 2 bases, with 12 bases between them. The CDR3 totals 13 residues. Germline loops: CDR1 SQVTM, CDR2 ANQGSEA.

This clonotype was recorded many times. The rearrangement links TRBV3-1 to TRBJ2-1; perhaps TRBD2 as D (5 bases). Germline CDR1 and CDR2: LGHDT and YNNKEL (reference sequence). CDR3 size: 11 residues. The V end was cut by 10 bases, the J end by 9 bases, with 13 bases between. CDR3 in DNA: TGTGCCACCCAGCGGAATGGTGAGCAGTTCTTC. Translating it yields CATQRNGEQFF.

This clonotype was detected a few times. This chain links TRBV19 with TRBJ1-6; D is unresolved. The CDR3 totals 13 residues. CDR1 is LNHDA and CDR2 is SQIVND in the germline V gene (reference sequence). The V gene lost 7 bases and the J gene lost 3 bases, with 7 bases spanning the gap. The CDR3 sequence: CASNAHYNSPLHF. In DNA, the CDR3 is TGTGCCAGTAATGCGCACTATAATTCACCCCTCCACTTT.

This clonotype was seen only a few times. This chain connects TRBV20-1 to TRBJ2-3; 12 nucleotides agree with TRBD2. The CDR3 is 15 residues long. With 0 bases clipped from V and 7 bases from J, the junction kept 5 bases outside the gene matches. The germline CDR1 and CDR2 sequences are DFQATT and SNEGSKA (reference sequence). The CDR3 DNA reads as TGCAGTGCTAGAGATCTGGGACTAGCGGGTTATACGCAGTATTTT. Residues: CSARDLGLAGYTQYF.

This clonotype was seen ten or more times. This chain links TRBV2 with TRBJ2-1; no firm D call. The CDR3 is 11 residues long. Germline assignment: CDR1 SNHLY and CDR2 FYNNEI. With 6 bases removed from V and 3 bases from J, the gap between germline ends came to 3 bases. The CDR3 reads CASRYYNEQFF. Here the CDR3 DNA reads TGTGCCAGCAGATACTACAATGAGCAGTTCTTC.

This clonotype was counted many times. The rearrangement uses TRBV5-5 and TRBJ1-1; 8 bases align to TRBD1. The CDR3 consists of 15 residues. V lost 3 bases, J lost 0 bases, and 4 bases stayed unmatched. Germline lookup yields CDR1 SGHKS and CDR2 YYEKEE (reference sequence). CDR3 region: CASSSRGQMNTEAFF. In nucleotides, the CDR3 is TGTGCCAGCAGCTCCAGGGGGCAAATGAACACTGAAGCTTTCTTT. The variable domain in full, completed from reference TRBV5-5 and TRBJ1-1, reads DAGVTQSPTHLIKTRGQQVTLRCSPISGHKSVSWYQQVLGQGPQFIFQYYEKEERGRGNFPDRFSARQFPNYSSELNVNALLLGDSALYLCASSSRGQMNTEAFFGQGTRLTVV.

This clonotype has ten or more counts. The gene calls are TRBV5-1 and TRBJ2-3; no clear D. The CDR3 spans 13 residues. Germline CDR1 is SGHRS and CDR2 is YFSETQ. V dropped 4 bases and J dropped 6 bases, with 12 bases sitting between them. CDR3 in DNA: TGCGCCAGCAGCCAAATAGTGGCCGATACGCAGTATTTT. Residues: CASSQIVADTQYF.

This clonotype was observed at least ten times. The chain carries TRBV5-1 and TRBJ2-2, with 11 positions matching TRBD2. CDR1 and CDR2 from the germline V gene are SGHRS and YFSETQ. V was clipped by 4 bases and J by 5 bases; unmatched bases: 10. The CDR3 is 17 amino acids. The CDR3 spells CASSPLAGGFETGELFF. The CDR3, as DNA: TGCGCCAGCAGCCCCCTAGCGGGGGGCTTCGAGACCGGGGAGCTGTTTTTT.

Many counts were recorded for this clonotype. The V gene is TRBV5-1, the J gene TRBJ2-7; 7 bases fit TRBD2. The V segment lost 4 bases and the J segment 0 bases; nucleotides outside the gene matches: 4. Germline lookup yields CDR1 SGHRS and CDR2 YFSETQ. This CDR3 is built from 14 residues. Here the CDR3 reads CASSLLASSYEQYF. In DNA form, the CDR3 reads TGCGCCAGCAGCCTACTAGCGAGCTCCTACGAGCAGTACTTC.

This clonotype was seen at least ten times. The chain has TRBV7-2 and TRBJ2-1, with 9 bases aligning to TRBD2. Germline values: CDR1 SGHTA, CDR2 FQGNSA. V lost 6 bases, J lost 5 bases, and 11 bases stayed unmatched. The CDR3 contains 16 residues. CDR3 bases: TGTGCCAGCAGACCGACAGCGGGGGGAAAAAACAATGAGCAGTTCTTC. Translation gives CASRPTAGGKNNEQFF.